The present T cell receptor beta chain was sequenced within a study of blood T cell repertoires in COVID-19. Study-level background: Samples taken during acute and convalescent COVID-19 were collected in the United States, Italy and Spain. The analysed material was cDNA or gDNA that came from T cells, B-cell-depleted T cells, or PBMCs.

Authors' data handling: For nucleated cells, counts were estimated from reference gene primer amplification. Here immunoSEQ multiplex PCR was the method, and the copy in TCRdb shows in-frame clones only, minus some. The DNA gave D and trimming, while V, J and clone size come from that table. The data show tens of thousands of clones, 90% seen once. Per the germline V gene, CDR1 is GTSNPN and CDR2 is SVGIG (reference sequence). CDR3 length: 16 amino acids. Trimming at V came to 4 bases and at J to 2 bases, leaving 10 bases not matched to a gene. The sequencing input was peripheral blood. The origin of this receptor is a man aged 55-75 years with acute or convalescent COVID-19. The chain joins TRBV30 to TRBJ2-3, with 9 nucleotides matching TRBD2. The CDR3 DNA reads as TGTGCCTGGACCCCCGACACTAGCGGGCACACAGATACGCAGTATTTT. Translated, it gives CAWTPDTSGHTDTQYF.